This is a list of T cell receptor beta chains from one sample in a study of OX40 agonist ivuxolimab in advanced cancers. Profiled with immunoSEQ multiplex PCR; TCRdb holds only in-frame clones, not every one. Here the sample spans around 60,000 clones, approximately 88% being singletons. Material: CD4+ or CD8+ T cells sorted from blood, obtained in a trial of the OX40 agonist ivuxolimab. The receptors derive from an adult with an advanced solid tumor such as melanoma, head and neck, liver or kidney cancer. CDR3s include the opening cysteine and the closing phenylalanine or tryptophan. The order of the fields is J gene, V gene, D gene, clone size, CDR3 DNA, CDR3 protein. The D gene is left open where the match is weak. Size values are once, few and many counts, or a class for expanded clones, and some rows have none.

TRBJ2-5 | TRBV29-1 | NA | NA | TGCAGCGTTGAGATAGTGAGGGGTCAAGAGACCCAGTACTTC | CSVEIVRGQETQYF
TRBJ2-1 | TRBV6-5 | NA | NA | TGTGCCAGCAGTTACTCGACAGGCAATGAGCAGTTCTTC | CASSYSTGNEQFF
TRBJ1-5 | TRBV19 | NA | NA | TGTGCCAGTAGTATGGATAGAGCGCCCCAGCATTTT | CASSMDRAPQHF
TRBJ1-1 | TRBV7-9 | NA | NA | TGTGCCAGCAGCCTAGAGGGGTTTGACACTGAAGCTTTCTTT | CASSLEGFDTEAFF
TRBJ1-6 | TRBV4-2 | TRBD1 | NA | TGTGCCAGCAGCCAAGATGAACGGGACAGAGAGAATTCACCCCTCCACTTT | CASSQDERDRENSPLHF
TRBJ1-3 | TRBV19 | NA | medium-sized | TGTGCCAGTGCGGCGGTCGCTGGAAACACCATATATTTT | CASAAVAGNTIYF
TRBJ2-3 | TRBV4-3 | NA | few | TGCGCCAGCAGCCAAGATCTAGAGGGGGGGGGATACGTTGATACGCAGTATTTT | CASSQDLEGGGYVDTQYF
TRBJ2-3 | TRBV28 | NA | NA | TGTGCCAGCAAAGGGACCACAGATACGCAGTATTTT | CASKGTTDTQYF
TRBJ2-1 | TRBV9 | TRBD2 | NA | TGTGCCAGCAGCGTCACACCGGGACTAGCGGGAGGAGGCGGCAATGAGCAGTTCTTC | CASSVTPGLAGGGGNEQFF
TRBJ2-1 | TRBV5-1 | TRBD2 | NA | TGCGCCAGCAGCTTCGCTACTAGCGGGAGTCTGTCCCAGTTCTTC | CASSFATSGSLSQFF
TRBJ2-5 | TRBV5-1 | TRBD1 | NA | TGCGCCAGCAGCGGACAGGTCACGCAAGAGACCCAGTACTTC | CASSGQVTQETQYF
TRBJ1-1 | TRBV7-2 | NA | once | TGTGCCAGCAGCTCCTTTCTGGGGACTGAAGCTTTCTTT | CASSSFLGTEAFF
TRBJ2-5 | TRBV30 | NA | NA | TGTGCCTGGAGTGTCCGTTATTCGCCAGAGACCCAGTACTTC | CAWSVRYSPETQYF
TRBJ2-3 | TRBV7-3 | TRBD2 | NA | TGTGCCAGCAGCTCCCGCGTTGGAGAAGCGGGACCTAGCACAGATACGCAGTATTTT | CASSSRVGEAGPSTDTQYF
TRBJ2-7 | TRBV5-6 | NA | NA | TGTGCCAGCAGCTTGTTCGGACGGTCCTACGAGCAGTACTTC | CASSLFGRSYEQYF
TRBJ2-7 | TRBV30 | TRBD2 | once | TGTGCCTCAAGCCTAGCGGGGGGCTACGAGCAGTACTTC | CASSLAGGYEQYF
TRBJ2-3 | TRBV6-5 | TRBD2 | NA | TGTGCCAGCAGTTACCAGACTAGCGGGGGAACGTATACGCAGTATTTT | CASSYQTSGGTYTQYF
TRBJ2-3 | TRBV2 | NA | NA | TGTGCCAGCAGTGATGAGGGACTCTCAAGGGAGGCACAAGATACGCAGTATTTT | CASSDEGLSREAQDTQYF
TRBJ2-2 | TRBV6-4 | NA | once | TGTGCCAGCAGTGATTCGGGACACGCCGGGGAGCTGTTTTTT | CASSDSGHAGELFF
TRBJ2-1 | TRBV6-1 | TRBD2 | few | TGTGCCAGCCAGCTAGCGGGATACAATGAGCAGTTCTTC | CASQLAGYNEQFF
TRBJ1-4 | TRBV18 | TRBD1 | NA | TGTGCCAGCTCACCAGAAACAGGGGCATATGAAAAACTGTTTTTT | CASSPETGAYEKLFF
TRBJ1-6 | TRBV9 | NA | NA | TGTGCCAGCACCAAGAGGGGGGACGCAAATTCACCCCTCCACTTT | CASTKRGDANSPLHF
TRBJ2-3 | TRBV6-1 | TRBD1 | once | TGTGCCAGCAGTCCCGGGACAGGGCGCACAGATACGCAGTATTTT | CASSPGTGRTDTQYF
TRBJ2-3 | TRBV11-2 | NA | NA | TGTGCCAGCAGCTTACTCAGGGGGGGTAGCACAGATACGCAGTATTTT | CASSLLRGGSTDTQYF
TRBJ2-1 | TRBV7-3 | TRBD2 | NA | TGTGCCAGCGCGCGGGAGTCGGGGAATGAGCAGTTCTTC | CASARESGNEQFF
TRBJ2-5 | TRBV18 | NA | NA | TGTGCCAGCTCACCACTGCAAGGGTACGAAGAGACCCAGTACTTC | CASSPLQGYEETQYF
TRBJ1-1 | TRBV13 | TRBD1 | NA | TGTGCCAGCAGCCATCGAGGGACAGGTGGGTTTCGGACTGAAGCTTTCTTT | CASSHRGTGGFRTEAFF
TRBJ1-1 | TRBV5-4 | TRBD1 | NA | TGTGCCAGCAGCACAGGGGGCGGGTTATGGACTGAAGCTTTCTTT | CASSTGGGLWTEAFF
TRBJ2-7 | TRBV12-5 | NA | NA | TGTGCTAGTGGTTTGGTACGGGGCGGCTCCTACGAGCAGTACTTC | CASGLVRGGSYEQYF